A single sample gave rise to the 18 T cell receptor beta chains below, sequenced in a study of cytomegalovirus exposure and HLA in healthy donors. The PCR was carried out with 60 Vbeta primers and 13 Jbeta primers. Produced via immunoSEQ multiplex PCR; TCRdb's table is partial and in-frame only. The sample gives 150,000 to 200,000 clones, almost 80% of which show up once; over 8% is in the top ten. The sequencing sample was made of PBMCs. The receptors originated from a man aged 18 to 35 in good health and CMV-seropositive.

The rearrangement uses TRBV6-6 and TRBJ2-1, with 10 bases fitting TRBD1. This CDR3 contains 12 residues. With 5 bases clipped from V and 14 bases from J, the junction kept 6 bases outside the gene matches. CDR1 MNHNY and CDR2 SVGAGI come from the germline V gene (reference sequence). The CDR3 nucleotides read TGTGCCAGCAGTCCGGCCGGGACAGGGGAGTTCTTC. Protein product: CASSPAGTGEFF.

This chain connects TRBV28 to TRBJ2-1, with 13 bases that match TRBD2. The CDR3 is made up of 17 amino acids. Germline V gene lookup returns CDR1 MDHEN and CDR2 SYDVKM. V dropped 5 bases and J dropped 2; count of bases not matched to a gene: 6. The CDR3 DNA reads TGTGCCAGCAGTGCGTTGACTAGCGGGAGGACCTACAATGAGCAGTTCTTC. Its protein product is CASSALTSGRTYNEQFF.

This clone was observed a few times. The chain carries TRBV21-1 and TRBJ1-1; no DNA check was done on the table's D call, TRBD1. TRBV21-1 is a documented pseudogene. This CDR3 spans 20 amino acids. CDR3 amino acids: CASSKFFLQGTWGRCTEAFF. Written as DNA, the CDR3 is TGTGCCAGCAGCAAATTCTTCCTACAGGGAACTTGGGGGAGATGCACTGAAGCTTTCTTT.

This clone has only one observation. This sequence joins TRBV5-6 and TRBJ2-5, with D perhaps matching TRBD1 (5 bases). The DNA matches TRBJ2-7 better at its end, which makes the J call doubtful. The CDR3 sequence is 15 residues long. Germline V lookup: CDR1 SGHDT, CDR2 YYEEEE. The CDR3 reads CASSARASGLGEQYF. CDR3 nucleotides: TGTGCCAGCAGCGCCCGGGCTTCAGGGTTAGGCGAGCAGTACTTC.

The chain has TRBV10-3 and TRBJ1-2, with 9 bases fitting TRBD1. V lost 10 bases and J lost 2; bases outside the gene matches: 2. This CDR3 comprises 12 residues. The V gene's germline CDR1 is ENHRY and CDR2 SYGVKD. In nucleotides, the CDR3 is TGTGCCACAGGACAGGGGAACTATGGCTACACCTTC. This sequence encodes CATGQGNYGYTF.

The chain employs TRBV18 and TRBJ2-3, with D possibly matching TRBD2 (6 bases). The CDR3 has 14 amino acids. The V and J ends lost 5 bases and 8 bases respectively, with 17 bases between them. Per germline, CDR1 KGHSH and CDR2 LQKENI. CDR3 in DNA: TGTGCCAGCTCAGGGGGGTTTCAGTACGGTACGCAGTATTTT. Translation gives CASSGGFQYGTQYF.

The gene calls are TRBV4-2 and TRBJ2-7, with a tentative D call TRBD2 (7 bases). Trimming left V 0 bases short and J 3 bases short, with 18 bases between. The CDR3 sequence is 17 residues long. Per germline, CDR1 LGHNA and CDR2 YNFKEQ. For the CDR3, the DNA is TGTGCCAGCAGCCAAGAATGGGATTTAGGGGGGGTCTACGAGCAGTACTTC. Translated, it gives CASSQEWDLGGVYEQYF.

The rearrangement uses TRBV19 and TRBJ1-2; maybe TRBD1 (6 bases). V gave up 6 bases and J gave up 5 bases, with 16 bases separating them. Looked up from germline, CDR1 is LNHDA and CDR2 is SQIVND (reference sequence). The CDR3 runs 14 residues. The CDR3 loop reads CASSLTGTIYGYTF. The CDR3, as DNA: TGTGCCAGTAGCTTGACAGGCACCATTTATGGCTACACCTTC. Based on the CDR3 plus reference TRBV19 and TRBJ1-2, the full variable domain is DGGITQSPKYLFRKEGQNVTLSCEQNLNHDAMYWYRQDPGQGLRLIYYSQIVNDFQKGDIAEGYSVSREKKESFPLTVTSAQKNPTAFYLCASSLTGTIYGYTFGSGTRLTVV.

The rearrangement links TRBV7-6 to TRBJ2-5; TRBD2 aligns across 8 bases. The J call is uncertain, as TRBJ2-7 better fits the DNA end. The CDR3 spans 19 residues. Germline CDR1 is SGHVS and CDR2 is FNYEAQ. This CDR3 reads CASSTSTGLVGGRSYEQYF. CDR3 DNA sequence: TGTGCCAGCAGCACCTCCACGGGACTAGTGGGGGGCCGATCCTACGAGCAGTACTTC.

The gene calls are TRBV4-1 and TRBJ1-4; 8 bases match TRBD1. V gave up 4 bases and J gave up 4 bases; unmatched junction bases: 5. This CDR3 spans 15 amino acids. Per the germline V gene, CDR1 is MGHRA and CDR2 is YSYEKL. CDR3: CASSRDRGLNEKLFF. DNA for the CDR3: TGCGCCAGCAGCCGAGACAGGGGCCTTAATGAAAAACTGTTTTTT.

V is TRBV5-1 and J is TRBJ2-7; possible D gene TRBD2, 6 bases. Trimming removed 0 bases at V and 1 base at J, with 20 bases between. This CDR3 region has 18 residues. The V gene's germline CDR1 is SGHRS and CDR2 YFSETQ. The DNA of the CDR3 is TGCGCCAGCAGCTTGGGCCCTAGTGGGGGGTATGGATCCTACGAGCAGTACTTC. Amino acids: CASSLGPSGGYGSYEQYF.

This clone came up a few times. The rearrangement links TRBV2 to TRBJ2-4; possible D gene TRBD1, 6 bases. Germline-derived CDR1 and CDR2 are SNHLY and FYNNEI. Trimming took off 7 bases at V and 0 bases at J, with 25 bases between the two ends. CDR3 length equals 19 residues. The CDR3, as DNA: TGTGCCAGCATGGGTGGGTGGGGGCCCTCATCTCTAGCCAAAAACATTCAGTACTTC. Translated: CASMGGWGPSSLAKNIQYF.

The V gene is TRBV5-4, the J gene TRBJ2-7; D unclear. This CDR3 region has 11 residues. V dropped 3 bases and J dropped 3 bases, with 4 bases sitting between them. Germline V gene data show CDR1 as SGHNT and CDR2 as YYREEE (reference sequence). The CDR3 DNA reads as TGTGCCAGCAGCTCCAACTACGAGCAGTACTTC. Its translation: CASSSNYEQYF.

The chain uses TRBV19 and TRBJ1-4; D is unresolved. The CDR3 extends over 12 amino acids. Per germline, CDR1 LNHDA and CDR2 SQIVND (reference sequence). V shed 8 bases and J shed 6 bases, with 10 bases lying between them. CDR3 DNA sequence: TGTGCCAGTTCTAACAGTTATGAAAAACTGTTTTTT. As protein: CASSNSYEKLFF.

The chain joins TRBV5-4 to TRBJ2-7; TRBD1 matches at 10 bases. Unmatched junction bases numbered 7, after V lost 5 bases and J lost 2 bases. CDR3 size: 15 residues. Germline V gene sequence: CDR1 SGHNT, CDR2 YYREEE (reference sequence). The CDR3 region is CASRGPGQGPYEQYF. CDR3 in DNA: TGTGCCAGCAGAGGTCCGGGACAGGGGCCCTACGAGCAGTACTTC.

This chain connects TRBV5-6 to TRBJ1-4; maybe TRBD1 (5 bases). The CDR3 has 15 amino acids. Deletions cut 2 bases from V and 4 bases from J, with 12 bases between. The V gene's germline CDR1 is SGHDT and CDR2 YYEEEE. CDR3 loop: CASSFGTGGNEKLFF. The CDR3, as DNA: TGTGCCAGCAGCTTCGGGACCGGGGGTAATGAAAAACTGTTTTTT.

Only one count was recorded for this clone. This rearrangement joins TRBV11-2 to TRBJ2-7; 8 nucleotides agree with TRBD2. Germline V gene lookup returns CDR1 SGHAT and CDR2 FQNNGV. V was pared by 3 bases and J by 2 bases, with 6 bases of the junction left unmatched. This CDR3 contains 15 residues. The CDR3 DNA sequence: TGTGCCAGCAGCTTTGGGGCGGGAGGAACCTACGAGCAGTACTTC. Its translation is CASSFGAGGTYEQYF.

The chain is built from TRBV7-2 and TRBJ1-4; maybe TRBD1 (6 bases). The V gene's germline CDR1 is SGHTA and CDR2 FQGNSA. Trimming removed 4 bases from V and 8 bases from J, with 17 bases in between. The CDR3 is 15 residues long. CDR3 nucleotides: TGTGCCAGCAGCTCGGGGGGCGTTGGGGGCGAAAAACTGTTTTTT. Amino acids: CASSSGGVGGEKLFF.